The entry that follows covers one T cell receptor (beta chain) sequence. The data were obtained in a study of cytomegalovirus exposure and HLA in healthy donors. Primers: 60 Vbeta forward and 13 Jbeta reverse. The table came from immunoSEQ multiplex PCR; TCRdb's copy has only in-frame clones and leaves some out. This sample's table has about 78,000 clones. The CDR3 is 14 residues long. Trimming shortened V by 2 bases and J by 0 bases, and 7 bases separated the two germline ends. Germline CDR1 reads SGHAT; CDR2 reads FQNNGV. The sequenced sample was PBMCs. The TCR was taken from a female donor in good health and CMV-seropositive. V gene TRBV11-2 combines with J gene TRBJ1-1; D is unclear. This CDR3 reads CASSLNTLNTEAFF. Here the CDR3 DNA reads TGTGCCAGCAGCTTAAACACGTTGAACACTGAAGCTTTCTTT.